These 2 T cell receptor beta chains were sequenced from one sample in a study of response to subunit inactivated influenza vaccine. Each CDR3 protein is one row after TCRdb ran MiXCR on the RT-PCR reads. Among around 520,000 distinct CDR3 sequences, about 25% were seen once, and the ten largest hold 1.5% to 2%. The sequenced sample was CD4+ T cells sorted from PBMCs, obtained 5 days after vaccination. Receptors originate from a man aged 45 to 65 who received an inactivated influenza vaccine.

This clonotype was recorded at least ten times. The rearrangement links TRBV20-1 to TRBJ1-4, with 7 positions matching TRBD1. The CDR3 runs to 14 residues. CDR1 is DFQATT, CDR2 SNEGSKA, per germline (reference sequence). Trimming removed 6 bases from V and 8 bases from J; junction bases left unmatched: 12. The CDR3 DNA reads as TGCAGTGCCACCACAGGGGTGTTAGGGGAAAAACTGTTTTTT. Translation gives CSATTGVLGEKLFF.

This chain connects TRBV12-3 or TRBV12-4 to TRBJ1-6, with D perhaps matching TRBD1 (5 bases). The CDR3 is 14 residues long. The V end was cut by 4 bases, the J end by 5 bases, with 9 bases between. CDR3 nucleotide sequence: TGTGCCAGCAGTTCCCGGGGGAATAATTCACCCCTCCACTTT. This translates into CASSSRGNNSPLHF.